These T cell receptor beta chains were read from a single sample in a study of blood T cell repertoires in COVID-19. The table came from immunoSEQ multiplex PCR; TCRdb's copy has only in-frame clones and leaves some out. Of tens of thousands of clones listed, 70% to 90% are singletons. Sequencing was done on a sample of peripheral blood. These receptors were collected from a woman aged 80 or over with acute or convalescent COVID-19. Both conserved end residues are part of each CDR3. The D gene is left open where the match is weak. A clone size is listed for some rows: how often the clone was seen (once, few, many), or a class if it is expanded.

>.|17|TRBJ2-1|TRBV7-6|.
TGTGCCAGCAGCTTACGGTTCAGTGGGACTGGTGACAATGAGCAGTTCTTC
CASSLRFSGTGDNEQFF
>.|14|TRBJ1-5|TRBV28|.
TGTGCCAGTAACCTGGCCAGGGTCCAAATGGCCCAGCATTTT
CASNLARVQMAQHF
>.|15|TRBJ1-2|TRBV28|.
TGTGCCAGCAGTCCCCGACTGGACATGCTTTATGGCTACACCTTC
CASSPRLDMLYGYTF
>once|14|TRBJ1-3|TRBV4-1|.
TGCGCCAGCAGCCAAGATTTGAGGGGAAACACCATATATTTT
CASSQDLRGNTIYF
>.|14|TRBJ2-3|TRBV4-1|.
TGCGCCAGCAGCCAAAGCCTTAGCACAGATACGCAGTATTTT
CASSQSLSTDTQYF
>.|17|TRBJ2-1|TRBV9|TRBD2
TGTGCCAGCAGCGTAGAATTAGCGGGGGGCGCCTACAATGAGCAGTTCTTC
CASSVELAGGAYNEQFF
>.|18|TRBJ1-2|TRBV19|TRBD1
TGTGCCAGTAGTATCCCCGGGTCTCGGACAGGGGCTAACTATGGCTACACCTTC
CASSIPGSRTGANYGYTF
>.|15|TRBJ2-3|TRBV9|TRBD2
TGTGCCAGCAGCGACACTAGCGGGCTCACAGATACGCAGTATTTT
CASSDTSGLTDTQYF
>.|13|TRBJ2-3|TRBV6-4|.
TGTGCCAGTCGGGGTTGGATGGAAGATACGCAGTATTTT
CASRGWMEDTQYF
>.|13|TRBJ1-5|TRBV21-1|.
TGTGCCAGCTTCGGGGGGTACAATCAGCCCCAGCATTTT
CASFGGYNQPQHF
>.|16|TRBJ2-7|TRBV6-2/TRBV6-3|.
TGTGCCAGCAGTAACCTTCGCGGGGATGCTCTCTACGAGCAGTACTTC
CASSNLRGDALYEQYF
>.|15|TRBJ1-5|TRBV19|.
TGTGCCAGTAGTATTAGAGGAGGTAGCAATCAGCCCCAGCATTTT
CASSIRGGSNQPQHF
>.|13|TRBJ1-4|TRBV3-1/TRBV3-2|.
TGTGCCAGCAAACGGGGGGGCGAGGAAAAACTGTTTTTT
CASKRGGEEKLFF
>.|13|TRBJ2-7|TRBV4-2|.
TGTGCCAGCAGCCAAGTCGAGGGGGACGAGCAGTACTTC
CASSQVEGDEQYF
>.|13|TRBJ1-5|TRBV7-2|.
TGTGCCAGCAGCTCCGACGGGAATCAGCCCCAGCATTTT
CASSSDGNQPQHF
>.|17|TRBJ1-1|TRBV5-1|.
TGCGCCAGCAGCTTGCGCCTACGGACTGGGCAGGACACTGAAGCTTTCTTT
CASSLRLRTGQDTEAFF
>.|15|TRBJ2-3|TRBV19|TRBD1
TGTGCCAGTAGACCGGGACAGGGGGCGACCGATACGCAGTATTTT
CASRPGQGATDTQYF
>.|17|TRBJ2-1|TRBV28|TRBD2
TGTGCCAGCAGCACCCCACGACTAGCGGACTTCTACAATGAGCAGTTCTTC
CASSTPRLADFYNEQFF
>.|13|TRBJ2-1|TRBV30|.
TGTGCCTGGAGTTCAGGGGGGCAAAATGAGCAGTTCTTC
CAWSSGGQNEQFF
>.|18|TRBJ2-4|TRBV3-1/TRBV3-2|.
TGTGCCAGCAGCCCCTCGAGGTCCGGGGTCATAGCCAAAAACATTCAGTACTTC
CASSPSRSGVIAKNIQYF
>.|15|TRBJ1-1|TRBV5-4|.
TGTGCCAGCAGAGTAACAGGGAGCTGGGGCACTGAAGCTTTCTTT
CASRVTGSWGTEAFF